This T cell receptor (beta chain) was captured in a study of post-analysis software for immune sequencing data. Study conclusions and caveats: Elevated frequency relative to controls characterized several TRBV segments in patients, TRBV5-6, TRBV5-1 and TRBV20-1 among them.

Germline V gene lookup returns CDR1 MNHEY and CDR2 SVGAGI. This CDR3 region has 13 residues. Built from TCR beta cDNA, the libraries had unique molecular identifiers in them. Some 500,000 cDNA molecules were obtained per 1 to 10 million input T cells. TCRdb itself ran the PCR reads through MiXCR, one entry per CDR3 protein. This table holds roughly 400,000 distinct CDR3 sequences, approximately 39% found once. A note on this clonotype: Its antigen is unidentified.

The receptor was isolated from a girl aged 2 to 9 with multiple sclerosis. Material for sequencing was blood. The chain carries TRBV6-5 and TRBJ2-1; no firm D call. The tail of the sequence fits TRBJ2-7 better, so the J call may be wrong. The CDR3 protein is CASRVTGLYEQYF. CDR3 bases: TGTGCCAGCAGGGTAACGGGTCTGTACGAGCAGTACTTC.